A selection of T cell receptor beta chains follows, all from one sample in a study of Ad26.COV2.S vaccination and SARS-CoV-2 variants. Produced via immunoSEQ multiplex PCR; TCRdb's table is partial and in-frame only. Of 360,000 or so clones listed, 89% are singletons. Specimen: peripheral blood, collected in a trial of Ad26.COV2.S vaccine versus placebo. The receptors shown here come from a person aged 18-60 years who received the Ad26.COV2.S COVID-19 vaccine or a placebo. Both conserved end residues are part of each CDR3. Fields, in order: J gene, D gene, V gene, clone size, CDR3 DNA, CDR3 protein. D genes are given only for firm matches. Expanded clones are given a class, and other clones once, few, many or no size at all.

j_gene: TRBJ1-1
d_gene: -
v_gene: TRBV27
abundance: once
CDR3nt: TGTGCCAGCTACCCGGCCCGGAACATGAACACTGAAGCTTTCTTT
CDR3aa: CASYPARNMNTEAFF

j_gene: TRBJ2-7
d_gene: -
v_gene: TRBV4-3
abundance: few
CDR3nt: TGCGCCAGCAGCCAAACCGGGACAAGCTCCTACGAGCAGTACTTC
CDR3aa: CASSQTGTSSYEQYF

j_gene: TRBJ2-7
d_gene: -
v_gene: TRBV5-6
abundance: once
CDR3nt: TGTGCCAGCAGCCCAGGAAGAAGCCTCTCCTACGAGCAGTACTTC
CDR3aa: CASSPGRSLSYEQYF

j_gene: TRBJ1-2
d_gene: TRBD1
v_gene: TRBV3-1/TRBV3-2
abundance: -
CDR3nt: TGTGCCAGCAGCCCAGGGGGGTTCTATGGCTACACCTTC
CDR3aa: CASSPGGFYGYTF

j_gene: TRBJ1-2
d_gene: TRBD1
v_gene: TRBV3-1/TRBV3-2
abundance: -
CDR3nt: TGTGCCAGCAGCCTCGGGAGAGGGACAGGGAGTCACTATGGCTACACCTTC
CDR3aa: CASSLGRGTGSHYGYTF

j_gene: TRBJ2-1
d_gene: TRBD2
v_gene: TRBV4-3
abundance: -
CDR3nt: TGCGCCAGCAGCCAACACTGGACTAGTTACAATGAGCAGTTCTTC
CDR3aa: CASSQHWTSYNEQFF

j_gene: TRBJ2-3
d_gene: -
v_gene: TRBV4-2
abundance: once
CDR3nt: TGTGCCAGCAGCCAGGTCGCGGGGAGCACAGATACGCAGTATTTT
CDR3aa: CASSQVAGSTDTQYF

j_gene: TRBJ2-1
d_gene: TRBD2
v_gene: TRBV6-2/TRBV6-3
abundance: -
CDR3nt: TGTGCCAGCAGTCCGCCGGGACTAGCGGGAGTGAATGAGCAGTTCTTC
CDR3aa: CASSPPGLAGVNEQFF

j_gene: TRBJ2-6
d_gene: -
v_gene: TRBV30
abundance: once
CDR3nt: TGTGCCTGGAGTTTCGGGGCCGTCGCTGGGGCCAACGTCCTGACTTTC
CDR3aa: CAWSFGAVAGANVLTF

j_gene: TRBJ2-5
d_gene: -
v_gene: TRBV30
abundance: -
CDR3nt: TGTGCCTGGAGTTCGGAGACCCAGTACTTC
CDR3aa: CAWSSETQYF

j_gene: TRBJ2-6
d_gene: -
v_gene: TRBV28
abundance: -
CDR3nt: TGTGCCAGCAGTTATCGATTGTCAGGCTCTGGGGCCAACGTCCTGACTTTC
CDR3aa: CASSYRLSGSGANVLTF

j_gene: TRBJ1-4
d_gene: -
v_gene: TRBV27
abundance: -
CDR3nt: TGTGCCAGCAGTTTATCAGGGAGGAAACTGTTTTTT
CDR3aa: CASSLSGRKLFF

j_gene: TRBJ1-2
d_gene: -
v_gene: TRBV6-5
abundance: -
CDR3nt: TGTGCCAGCGGCCCCCCCGGGGCTAACTATGGCTACACCTTC
CDR3aa: CASGPPGANYGYTF

j_gene: TRBJ2-1
d_gene: -
v_gene: TRBV7-3
abundance: once
CDR3nt: TGTGCCAGCAGCTTAAGTGGAGCCTCCTCCTACAATGAGCAGTTCTTC
CDR3aa: CASSLSGASSYNEQFF

j_gene: TRBJ2-3
d_gene: TRBD2
v_gene: TRBV11-2
abundance: -
CDR3nt: TGTGCCAGCAGCGGAGGGACTAGCGGGCGCACAGATACGCAGTATTTT
CDR3aa: CASSGGTSGRTDTQYF

j_gene: TRBJ2-5
d_gene: -
v_gene: TRBV5-1
abundance: -
CDR3nt: TGCGCCAGCAGCCCAGGGGGGGTCCAAGAGACCCAGTACTTC
CDR3aa: CASSPGGVQETQYF

j_gene: TRBJ2-1
d_gene: -
v_gene: TRBV7-8
abundance: -
CDR3nt: TGTGCCAGCAGCTTAGAGGGTGGGAGGACGGATACCTACAATGAGCAGTTCTTC
CDR3aa: CASSLEGGRTDTYNEQFF

j_gene: TRBJ1-6
d_gene: -
v_gene: TRBV27
abundance: -
CDR3nt: TGTGCCAGCAGTTGGGACCCGGTGGATTCACCCCTCCACTTT
CDR3aa: CASSWDPVDSPLHF